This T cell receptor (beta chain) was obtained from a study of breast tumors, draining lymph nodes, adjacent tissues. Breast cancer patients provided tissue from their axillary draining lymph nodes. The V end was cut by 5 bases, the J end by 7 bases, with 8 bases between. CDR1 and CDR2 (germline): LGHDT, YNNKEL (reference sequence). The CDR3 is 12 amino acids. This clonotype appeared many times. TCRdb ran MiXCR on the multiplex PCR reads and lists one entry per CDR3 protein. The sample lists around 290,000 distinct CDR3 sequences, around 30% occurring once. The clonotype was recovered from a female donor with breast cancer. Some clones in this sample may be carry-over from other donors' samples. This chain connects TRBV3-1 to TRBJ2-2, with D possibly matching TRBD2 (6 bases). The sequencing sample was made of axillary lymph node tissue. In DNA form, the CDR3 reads TGTGCCAGCAGCACGGGAGTCGGGGAGCTGTTTTTT. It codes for CASSTGVGELFF. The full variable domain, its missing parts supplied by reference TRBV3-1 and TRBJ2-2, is DTAVSQTPKYLVTQMGNDKSIKCEQNLGHDTMYWYKQDSKKFLKIMFSYNNKELIINETVPNRFSPKSPDKAHLNLHINSLELGDSAVYFCASSTGVGELFFGEGSRLTVL.